A selection of T cell receptor beta chains follows, all from one sample in a study of blood T cell repertoires in COVID-19. Method: immunoSEQ multiplex PCR; TCRdb's copy keeps in-frame clones and lacks some. The sample holds tens of thousands of clones, 80% to 90% seen once. The sample taken for sequencing was peripheral blood. These receptors all stem from an elderly man with COVID-19, enrolled during active disease. Each CDR3 is given with its conserved first and last residue. D genes are given only for firm matches. Only part of the rows carry a size: once, few, many, or a class if the clone is expanded.

TGTGCCAGCAGCCCGGGACTAGCGGGGGGGCCTGCGAACACCGGGGAGCTGTTTTTT,CASSPGLAGGPANTGELFF,TRBJ2-2,TRBD2,NA,TRBV9
TGTGCCAGCAGCCAAGGGGACAGCAGGGGCAATCAGCCCCAGCATTTT,CASSQGDSRGNQPQHF,TRBJ1-5,TRBD1,NA,TRBV3-1/TRBV3-2
TGTGCCAGTGGGGGTGGGACCAGACAGGGTTTCGATGAAAAACTGTTTTTT,CASGGGTRQGFDEKLFF,TRBJ1-4,TRBD1,NA,TRBV28
TGTGCCAGCAGTGCACAGGTAAACACTGAAGCTTTCTTT,CASSAQVNTEAFF,TRBJ1-1,NA,once,TRBV12-3/TRBV12-4
TGTGCCAGCAGCCCACAGGGTCCCAGGCAGCCCCAGCATTTT,CASSPQGPRQPQHF,TRBJ1-5,NA,NA,TRBV27
TGTGCCAGCTCACCAGCCGCGCCCTCTGGGGCCAACGTCCTGACTTTC,CASSPAAPSGANVLTF,TRBJ2-6,NA,NA,TRBV18
TGTGCCAGCAGTTTCCGACAGGGGGTCAATCAGCCCCAGCATTTT,CASSFRQGVNQPQHF,TRBJ1-5,TRBD1,NA,TRBV28
TGTGCCAGCAGTGAACCGACTACAGGGGTTGGAAACACCATATATTTT,CASSEPTTGVGNTIYF,TRBJ1-3,TRBD1,NA,TRBV6-1
TGCGCCAGCAGCCCGGCGCCAGGGGTAGAGACCCAGTACTTC,CASSPAPGVETQYF,TRBJ2-5,NA,NA,TRBV5-1
TGTGCCAGCAGACGACAGGAAGCCTACGAGCAGTACTTC,CASRRQEAYEQYF,TRBJ2-7,NA,NA,TRBV6-5
TGTGCCTGGAGCGGGGTACCCTCTAGCACAGATACGCAGTATTTT,CAWSGVPSSTDTQYF,TRBJ2-3,NA,NA,TRBV30